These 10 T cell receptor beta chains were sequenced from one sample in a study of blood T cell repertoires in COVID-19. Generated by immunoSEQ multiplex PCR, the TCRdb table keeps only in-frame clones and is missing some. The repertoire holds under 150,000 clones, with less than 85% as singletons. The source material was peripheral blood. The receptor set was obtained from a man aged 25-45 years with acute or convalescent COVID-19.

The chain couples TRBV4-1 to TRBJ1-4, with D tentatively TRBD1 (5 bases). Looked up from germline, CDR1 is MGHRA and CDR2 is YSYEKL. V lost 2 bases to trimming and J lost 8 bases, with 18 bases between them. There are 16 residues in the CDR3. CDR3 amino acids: CASSQRTPGGNEKLFF. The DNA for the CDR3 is TGCGCCAGCAGCCAACGGACACCGGGGGGGAACGAAAAACTGTTTTTT.

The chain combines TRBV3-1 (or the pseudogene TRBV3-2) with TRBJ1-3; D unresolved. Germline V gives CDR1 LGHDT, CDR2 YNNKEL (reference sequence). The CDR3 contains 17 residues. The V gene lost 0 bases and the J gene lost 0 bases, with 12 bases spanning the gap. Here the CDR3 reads CASSQDSLGLSGNTIYF. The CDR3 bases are TGTGCCAGCAGCCAAGATTCCCTAGGTCTCTCTGGAAACACCATATATTTT.

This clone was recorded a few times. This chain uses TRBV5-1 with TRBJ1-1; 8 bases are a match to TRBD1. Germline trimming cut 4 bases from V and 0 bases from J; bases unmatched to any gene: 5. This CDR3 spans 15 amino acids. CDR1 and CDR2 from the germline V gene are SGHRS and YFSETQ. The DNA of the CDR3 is TGCGCCAGCAGCCCAAGGACAGGGTTGAACACTGAAGCTTTCTTT. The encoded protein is CASSPRTGLNTEAFF.

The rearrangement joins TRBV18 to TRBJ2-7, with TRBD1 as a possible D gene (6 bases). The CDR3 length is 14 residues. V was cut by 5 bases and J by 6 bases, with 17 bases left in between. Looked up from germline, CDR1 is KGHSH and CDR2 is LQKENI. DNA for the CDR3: TGTGCCAGCTCAGAACAGGGTAACTGGTTCGAGCAGTACTTC. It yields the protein CASSEQGNWFEQYF.

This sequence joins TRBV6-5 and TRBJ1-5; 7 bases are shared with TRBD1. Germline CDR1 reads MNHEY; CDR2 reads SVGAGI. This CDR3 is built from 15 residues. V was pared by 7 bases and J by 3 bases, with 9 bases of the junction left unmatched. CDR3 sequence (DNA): TGTGCCAGCAACCCATTGGGACAGCCCAATCAGCCCCAGCATTTT. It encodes CASNPLGQPNQPQHF.

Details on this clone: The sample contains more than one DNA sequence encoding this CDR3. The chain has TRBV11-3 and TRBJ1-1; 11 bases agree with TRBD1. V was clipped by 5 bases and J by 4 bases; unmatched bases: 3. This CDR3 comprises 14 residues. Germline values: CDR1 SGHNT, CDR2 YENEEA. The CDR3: CASSEGTGGTEAFF. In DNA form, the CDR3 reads TGTGCCAGCAGCGAAGGGACAGGGGGCACTGAAGCTTTCTTT.

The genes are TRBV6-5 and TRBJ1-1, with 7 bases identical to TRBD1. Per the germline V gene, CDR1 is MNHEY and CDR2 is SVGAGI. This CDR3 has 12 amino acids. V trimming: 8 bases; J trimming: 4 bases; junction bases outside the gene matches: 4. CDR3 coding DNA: TGTGCCAGCGAACCAGGGGGCACTGAAGCTTTCTTT. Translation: CASEPGGTEAFF.

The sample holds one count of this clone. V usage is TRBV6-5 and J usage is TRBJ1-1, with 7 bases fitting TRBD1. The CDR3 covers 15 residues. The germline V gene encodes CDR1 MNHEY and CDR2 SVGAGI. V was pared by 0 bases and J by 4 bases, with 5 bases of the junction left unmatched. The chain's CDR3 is CASSYSTGMFTEAFF. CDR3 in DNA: TGTGCCAGCAGTTACTCGACAGGGATGTTCACTGAAGCTTTCTTT.

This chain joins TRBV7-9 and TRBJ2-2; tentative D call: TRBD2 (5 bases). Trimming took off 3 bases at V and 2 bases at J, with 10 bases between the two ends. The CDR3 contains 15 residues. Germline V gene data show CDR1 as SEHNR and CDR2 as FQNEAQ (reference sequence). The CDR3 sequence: CASSFPGTNTGELFF. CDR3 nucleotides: TGTGCCAGCAGCTTTCCGGGAACCAACACCGGGGAGCTGTTTTTT. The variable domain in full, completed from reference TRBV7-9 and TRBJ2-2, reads DTGVSQNPRHKITKRGQNVTFRCDPISEHNRLYWYRQTLGQGPEFLTYFQNEAQLEKSRLLSDRFSAERPKGSFSTLEIQRTEQGDSAMYLCASSFPGTNTGELFFGEGSRLTVL.

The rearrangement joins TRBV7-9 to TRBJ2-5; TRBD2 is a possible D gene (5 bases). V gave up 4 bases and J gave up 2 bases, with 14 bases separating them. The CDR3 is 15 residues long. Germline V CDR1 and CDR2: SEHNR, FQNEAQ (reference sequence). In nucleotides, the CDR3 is TGTGCCAGCAGCTCGAGAGGGTATTTACAAGAGACCCAGTACTTC. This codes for CASSSRGYLQETQYF.